This TCR beta chain was documented in a study of shared clonotypes between healthy human individuals. Researchers partitioned CD4+ cells into CD45RA+ naive and CD45RA-negative memory subsets. Regarding this clone: Its antigen is unknown. The sample has other DNA sequences that encode this CDR3 too.

The repertoire was sequenced with immunoSEQ multiplex PCR; TCRdb's copy has only in-frame clones and lacks some. This table has a few million clones, around nine tenths appearing once. Points from the study as a whole: Among donors, sharing of clonotypes was expected to be affected by sequencing depth. The study generally estimated greater richness for naive than memory subsets.

Germline trimming cut 4 bases from V and 1 base from J; bases unmatched to any gene: 1. The CDR3 consists of 14 residues. Germline CDR1 and CDR2: SGHDT and YYEEEE. This receptor was identified in a man between 18 and 35 years old in good health. Material for sequencing was naive CD4+ T cells sorted from blood. Subset denoted: CD45RA+ positively selected. The chain joins TRBV5-6 to TRBJ2-7; 11 bases agree with TRBD1. CDR3: CASSGDRGSYEQYF. DNA of the CDR3: TGTGCCAGCAGCGGGGACAGGGGGTCCTACGAGCAGTACTTC.